Included here is one T cell receptor beta chain sequence, with context. In the study's own analysis: Reference gene primers were amplified, and this amplification served to estimate nucleated cell counts. TCRdb's copy holds only in-frame clones and misses some; the assay was immunoSEQ multiplex PCR. The V and J calls and the clone size are those of that table, but D and trimming were determined from the DNA. The table shows some 340,000 clones, with roughly 80% occurring only once. The study recruited people aged about 18 to 95 years across 20 to 30 US areas. The data are from a study of blood T cell repertoires in COVID-19. Background on the study: Acute and convalescent COVID-19 samples came from the United States, Italy and Spain.

This clonotype was sampled from a woman aged 45-59 years who had recovered from COVID-19. Sequencing input: PBMCs or T cells enriched from blood (not recorded which).

The DNA of the CDR3 is TGTGCCAGCAGCCTCGGGTCGGGAAAGCCCCAGCATTTT. As protein: CASSLGSGKPQHF. The chain links TRBV5-5 to TRBJ1-5; no firm D call. This CDR3 contains 13 residues. Germline V gene sequence: CDR1 SGHKS, CDR2 YYEKEE (reference sequence). The V gene lost 4 bases and the J gene lost 8 bases, with 13 bases spanning the gap.